The 20 T cell receptor beta chains below come from one sample, sequenced in a study of T-cell memory formation after mild COVID-19. TCRdb independently ran MiXCR on the 5' RACE reads; one entry per CDR3 protein. The sample has some 43,000 distinct CDR3 sequences, roughly 6.1% seen once; the top ten hold 0.81%. Sequenced material: PBMCs or a T cell subset sorted from them (not recorded which). The receptors originated from an adult who had mild COVID-19 (a few samples of this study predate the infection). Cell type and time point are not known.

This clonotype was observed a handful of times. This sequence joins TRBV5-1 and TRBJ1-1, with D uncertain. Germline-derived CDR1 and CDR2 are SGHRS and YFSETQ. The CDR3 runs to 15 residues. The V and J ends lost 0 bases and 6 bases respectively, with 15 bases between them. The CDR3 nucleotides read TGCGCCAGCAGCTTGGATATAGGGAGGACTGCTGAAGCTTTCTTT. Translating it yields CASSLDIGRTAEAFF. The whole variable domain, remainder taken from reference TRBV5-1 and TRBJ1-1, is KAGVTQTPRYLIKTRGQQVTLSCSPISGHRSVSWYQQTPGQGLQFLFEYFSETQRNKGNFPGRFSGRQFSNSRSEMNVSTLELGDSALYLCASSLDIGRTAEAFFGQGTRLTVV.

This rearrangement joins TRBV18 to TRBJ2-3; D remains unclear. The V gene's germline CDR1 is KGHSH and CDR2 LQKENI. The CDR3 loop spans 13 amino acids. V was shortened by 3 bases and J by 6 bases, with 10 bases between the two germline ends. The CDR3 region is CASSPPGYDTQYF. CDR3 in DNA: TGTGCCAGCTCACCGCCAGGTTACGATACGCAGTATTTT.

This clonotype was counted at least ten times. The chain uses TRBV6-1 and TRBJ1-2; TRBD1 matches at 7 bases. The germline gives CDR1 MNHNS, CDR2 SASEGT. V lost 7 bases to trimming and J lost 4 bases; unmatched junction nucleotides: 9. CDR3 length: 14 residues. CDR3 residues: CASTRQGLFYGYTF. The CDR3 DNA sequence: TGTGCCAGCACAAGACAGGGACTATTCTATGGCTACACCTTC.

The chain carries TRBV2 and TRBJ2-2; the D gene is possibly TRBD2 (5 bases). Germline assignment: CDR1 SNHLY and CDR2 FYNNEI. The CDR3 has 13 residues. Trimming removed 6 bases from V and 5 bases from J, with 10 bases in between. The CDR3 DNA follows: TGTGCCAGCAGGGATGAGGGTACCGGGGAGCTGTTTTTT. Translated: CASRDEGTGELFF.

This clonotype was counted a few times. The chain recombines TRBV20-1 with TRBJ2-3; TRBD2 might be the D (6 bases). CDR3 length equals 11 residues. The germline V and J ends were trimmed by 6 bases and 12 bases, with 16 bases remaining between them. Germline-derived CDR1 and CDR2 are DFQATT and SNEGSKA (reference sequence). The DNA for the CDR3 is TGCAGTGCCTCTGGCGGGACGGATCAGTATTTT. It encodes CSASGGTDQYF.

This clonotype showed up many times. V usage is TRBV4-1 and J usage is TRBJ2-2; 14 bases agree with TRBD2. The V gene's germline CDR1 is MGHRA and CDR2 YSYEKL. The CDR3 spans 19 residues. The V and J ends lost 3 bases and 5 bases, in that order; junction bases with no gene match: 11. The CDR3 sequence is CASSQTRLAGGPGTGELFF. CDR3 nucleotides: TGCGCCAGCAGCCAGACCCGACTAGCGGGGGGGCCGGGGACCGGGGAGCTGTTTTTT.

This clonotype was counted at least ten times. The rearrangement links TRBV7-8 to TRBJ2-1; the match to TRBD2 covers 12 bases. The CDR3 consists of 17 residues. Germline CDR1 reads SGHVS; CDR2 reads FQNEAQ. V lost 3 bases, J lost 7 bases, and 10 bases stayed unmatched. In DNA, the CDR3 is TGTGCCAGCAGCTTGAGCCCTAGCGGGAGGGCCGTGAATGAGCAGTTCTTC. Translating it yields CASSLSPSGRAVNEQFF.

This clonotype was seen more than once but under ten times. V gene TRBV2 combines with J gene TRBJ1-1; 7 nucleotides line up with TRBD1. Trimming removed 2 bases from V and 9 bases from J; junction bases left unmatched: 9. The CDR3 contains 14 residues. From germline, CDR1 is SNHLY and CDR2 FYNNEI. This chain's CDR3 is CASSEWTTGSKAFF. In DNA form, the CDR3 reads TGTGCCAGCAGTGAATGGACGACAGGGAGTAAAGCTTTCTTT.

This clonotype was seen ten or more times. The chain employs TRBV4-1 and TRBJ2-1; D is unclear. Germline V gives CDR1 MGHRA, CDR2 YSYEKL. The CDR3 loop spans 14 amino acids. The V and J ends lost 4 bases and 0 bases respectively, with 7 bases between them. This CDR3 reads CASSRTSSYNEQFF. The CDR3 coding sequence is TGCGCCAGCAGCCGCACAAGCTCCTACAATGAGCAGTTCTTC.

This clonotype was found many times. The rearrangement joins TRBV12-3 or TRBV12-4 to TRBJ2-7; 14 positions agree with TRBD2. After removal of 5 bases from V and 2 bases from J, the junction contained 8 bases not matched to a gene. The CDR3 length is 17 residues. CDR3 DNA sequence: TGTGCCAGCAGTCCGGGGACTAGCGGGGGCCTAACCTACGAGCAGTACTTC. This translates into CASSPGTSGGLTYEQYF.

The table lists this clonotype with a few counts. The chain carries TRBV7-9 and TRBJ1-3; D call uncertain. This CDR3 has 15 amino acids. Trimming removed 1 base from V and 0 bases from J, with 7 bases in between. Germline V gene lookup returns CDR1 SEHNR and CDR2 FQNEAQ (reference sequence). CDR3: CASSLDAFSGNTIYF. In nucleotides, the CDR3 is TGTGCCAGCAGCTTAGATGCCTTCTCTGGAAACACCATATATTTT.

Ten or more counts support this clonotype. The chain has TRBV7-2 and TRBJ2-3, with TRBD1 matching 11 bases. The CDR3 totals 16 residues. Germline V CDR1 and CDR2: SGHTA, FQGNSA. Trimming at V came to 5 bases and at J to 1 base, leaving 5 bases not matched to a gene. This chain's CDR3 is CASSRRDRGGTDTQYF. The CDR3 DNA is TGTGCCAGCAGCCGTCGGGACAGGGGGGGCACAGATACGCAGTATTTT. Full variable domain (rest looked up from reference TRBV7-2 and TRBJ2-3): GAGVSQSPSNKVTEKGKDVELRCDPISGHTALYWYRQSLGQGLEFLIYFQGNSAPDKSGLPSDRFSAERTGGSVSTLTIQRTQQEDSAVYLCASSRRDRGGTDTQYFGPGTRLTVL.

This clonotype was seen more than once but under ten times. The chain uses TRBV12-3 or TRBV12-4 and TRBJ1-2; D call uncertain. Trimming pared 5 bases from V and 3 bases from J, leaving 10 bases between. This CDR3 has 13 amino acids. CDR3 region: CASSPPSHYGYTF. The CDR3 region has the DNA TGTGCCAGCAGTCCGCCTAGCCACTATGGCTACACCTTC.

This clonotype was observed a few times. V usage is TRBV27 and J usage is TRBJ2-3; possibly TRBD2 for D (6 bases). In germline, CDR1 is MNHEY, CDR2 SMNVEV (reference sequence). Trimming left V 2 bases short and J 8 bases short, with 20 bases between. The CDR3 covers 16 residues. The CDR3, as DNA: TGTGCCAGCAGTTTAAAGTCATCGCTCGGCGGGGCTACGCAGTATTTT. Translated, it gives CASSLKSSLGGATQYF.

The J gene is TRBJ1-1, the V gene TRBV20-1; D is unresolved. Germline V gene sequence: CDR1 DFQATT, CDR2 SNEGSKA (reference sequence). This CDR3 has 17 residues. V lost 5 bases and J 0 bases, leaving 22 bases between the germline ends. The CDR3 nucleotides read TGCAGTGCTCGCGAACCGGGTCGAAGCCTTTTGAACACTGAAGCTTTCTTT. Protein product: CSAREPGRSLLNTEAFF.

Ten or more counts support this clonotype. This chain links TRBV7-2 with TRBJ2-1; D is ambiguous. From germline, CDR1 is SGHTA and CDR2 FQGNSA. With 4 bases removed from V and 9 bases from J, the gap between germline ends came to 16 bases. The CDR3 length is 14 residues. The CDR3 loop reads CASSSPRRWGEQFF. The CDR3 bases are TGTGCCAGCAGCTCTCCCCGCCGCTGGGGTGAGCAGTTCTTC.

This clonotype was counted ten times or more. The chain couples TRBV7-8 to TRBJ2-5, with TRBD1 as a possible D gene (7 bases). CDR1 and CDR2 from the germline V gene are SGHVS and FQNEAQ. The CDR3 length is 16 residues. V was trimmed by 0 bases and J by 3 bases, leaving 14 bases between them. CDR3 in DNA: TGTGCCAGCAGCTTAGCCTTCGGCAGGGGGGAAGAGACCCAGTACTTC. This sequence encodes CASSLAFGRGEETQYF.

Ten or more counts support this clonotype. J is TRBJ2-1 and V is TRBV20-1; perhaps D is TRBD1 or TRBD2 (6 bases each). The ends were cut back, 5 bases at V and 7 bases at J, with 15 bases in the middle. CDR1 and CDR2 (germline): DFQATT, SNEGSKA (reference sequence). There are 13 residues in the CDR3. The chain's CDR3 is CSAPKGGANEQFF. Here the CDR3 DNA reads TGCAGTGCTCCGAAGGGGGGAGCAAATGAGCAGTTCTTC.

This clonotype has just a few counts. The rearrangement joins TRBV9 to TRBJ1-2; D ambiguous. CDR1 is SGDLS, CDR2 YYNGEE, per germline. The V end lost 1 base, the J end lost 0 bases, and 4 bases lay between the germline ends. The CDR3 length is 13 residues. In nucleotides, the CDR3 is TGTGCCAGCAGCGTATTGGCTAACTATGGCTACACCTTC. This translates into CASSVLANYGYTF.

This clonotype was recorded many times. V usage is TRBV4-1 and J usage is TRBJ2-7, with 12 bases lining up with TRBD1. V trimming: 3 bases; J trimming: 3 bases; junction bases outside the gene matches: 9. Germline-derived CDR1 and CDR2 are MGHRA and YSYEKL. The CDR3 loop spans 17 amino acids. Here the CDR3 DNA reads TGCGCCAGCAGCCAGACCGCGGGACAGGGGGCAGTCTACGAGCAGTACTTC. This encodes CASSQTAGQGAVYEQYF.